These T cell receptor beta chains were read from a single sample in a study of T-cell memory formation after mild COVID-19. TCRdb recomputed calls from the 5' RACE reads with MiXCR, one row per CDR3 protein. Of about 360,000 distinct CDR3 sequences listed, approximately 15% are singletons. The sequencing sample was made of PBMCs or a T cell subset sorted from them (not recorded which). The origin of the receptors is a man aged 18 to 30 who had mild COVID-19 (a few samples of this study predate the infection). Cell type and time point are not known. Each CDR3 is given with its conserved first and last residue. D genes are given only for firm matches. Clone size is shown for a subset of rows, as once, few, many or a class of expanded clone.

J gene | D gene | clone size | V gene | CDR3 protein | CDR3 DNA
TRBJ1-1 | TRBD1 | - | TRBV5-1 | CASSWNGQGETEAFF | TGCGCCAGCAGCTGGAATGGACAGGGGGAAACTGAAGCTTTCTTT
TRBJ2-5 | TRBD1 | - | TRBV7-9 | CASSRPGQGETQYF | TGTGCCAGCAGCCGACCGGGACAGGGCGAGACCCAGTACTTC
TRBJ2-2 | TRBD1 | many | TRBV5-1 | CASSSGQGTGELFF | TGCGCCAGCAGTAGCGGACAGGGCACCGGGGAGCTGTTTTTT
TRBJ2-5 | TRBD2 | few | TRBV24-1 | CATSKAGVRETQYF | TGTGCCACCAGTAAAGCGGGGGTACGGGAGACCCAGTACTTC
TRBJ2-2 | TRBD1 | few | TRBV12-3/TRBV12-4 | CASRPRQGGTGELFF | TGTGCCAGCAGACCCCGACAGGGTGGGACCGGGGAGCTGTTTTTT
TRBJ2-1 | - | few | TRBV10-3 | CAIRDVQGRLNEQFF | TGTGCCATCAGAGATGTGCAGGGGAGGTTGAATGAGCAGTTCTTC
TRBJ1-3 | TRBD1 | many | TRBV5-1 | CASSRGPGDSRNTIYF | TGCGCCAGCAGCCGGGGTCCAGGGGACAGCCGAAACACCATATATTTT
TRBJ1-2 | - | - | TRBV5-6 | CASSLTRAGGYTF | TGTGCCAGCAGCTTGACGAGGGCCGGGGGCTACACCTTC
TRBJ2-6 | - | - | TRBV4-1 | CASSQYWAGSGANVLTF | TGCGCCAGCAGCCAATATTGGGCAGGATCTGGGGCCAACGTCCTGACTTTC
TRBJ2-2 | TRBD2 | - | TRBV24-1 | CATADGGGALSHGELFF | TGTGCCACCGCGGATGGCGGGGGGGCGCTTTCCCACGGGGAGCTGTTTTTT
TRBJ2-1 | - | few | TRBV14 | CASSQITGDREQFF | TGTGCCAGCAGCCAGATAACCGGGGATCGTGAGCAGTTCTTC
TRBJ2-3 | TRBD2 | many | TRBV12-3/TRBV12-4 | CASRPGLAGSTDTQYF | TGTGCCAGCAGGCCTGGACTAGCGGGGAGCACAGATACGCAGTATTTT
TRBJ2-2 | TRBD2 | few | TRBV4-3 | CASSQGPGGPSGELFF | TGCGCCAGCAGCCAGGGGCCGGGGGGACCCTCCGGGGAGCTGTTTTTT
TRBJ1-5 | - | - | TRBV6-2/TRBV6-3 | CASRQDSNQPQHF | TGTGCCAGCAGGCAGGATAGCAATCAGCCCCAGCATTTT
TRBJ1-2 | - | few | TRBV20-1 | CSAPQRGGYTF | TGCAGTGCCCCGCAAAGGGGCGGCTACACCTTC
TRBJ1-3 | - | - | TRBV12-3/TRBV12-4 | CASKRMGNTIYF | TGTGCCAGCAAAAGAATGGGAAACACCATATATTTT
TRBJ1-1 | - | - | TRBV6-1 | CASSELGDVTEAFF | TGTGCCAGCAGTGAATTAGGGGACGTGACTGAAGCTTTCTTT
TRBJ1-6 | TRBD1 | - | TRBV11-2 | CASAYRGEGSPLHF | TGTGCCAGCGCATACAGGGGAGAGGGGTCACCCCTCCACTTT
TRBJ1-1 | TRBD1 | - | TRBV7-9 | CASSSLTGEDTEAFF | TGTGCCAGCAGCTCGTTGACAGGGGAGGACACTGAAGCTTTCTTT
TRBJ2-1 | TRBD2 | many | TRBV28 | CASRELAGDSSYNEQFF | TGTGCCAGCAGGGAACTAGCGGGGGACAGCTCCTACAATGAGCAGTTCTTC
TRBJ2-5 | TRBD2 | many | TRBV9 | CASSARSGLARETQYF | TGTGCCAGCAGCGCGAGATCGGGACTAGCTAGGGAGACCCAGTACTTC
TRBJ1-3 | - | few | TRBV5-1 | CASSSGSLNSGNTIYF | TGCGCCAGCAGCTCGGGGTCCTTGAACTCTGGAAACACCATATATTTT
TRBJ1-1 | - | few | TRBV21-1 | CASTPSSGASTEAFF | TGTGCCAGCACCCCGTCGTCAGGGGCCTCCACTGAAGCTTTCTTT
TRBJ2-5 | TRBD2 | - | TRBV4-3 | CASSRETSGEETQYF | TGCGCCAGCAGCCGAGAGACTAGCGGGGAAGAGACCCAGTACTTC
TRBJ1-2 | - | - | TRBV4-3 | CASSQDHGGGTLGYTF | TGCGCCAGCAGCCAAGATCATGGAGGAGGGACCCTTGGCTACACCTTC
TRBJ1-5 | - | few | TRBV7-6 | CASSLGHTNQPQHF | TGTGCCAGCAGCTTGGGGCATACCAATCAGCCCCAGCATTTT
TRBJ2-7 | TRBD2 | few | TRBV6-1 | CASQLAGDSYEQYF | TGTGCCAGCCAACTAGCGGGGGATTCCTACGAGCAGTACTTC
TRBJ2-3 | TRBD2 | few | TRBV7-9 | CASSLGSSGLSTDTQYF | TGTGCCAGCAGCCTTGGGTCTAGCGGGCTTAGCACAGATACGCAGTATTTT
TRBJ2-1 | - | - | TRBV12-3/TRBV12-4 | CASSFRGRPNEQFF | TGTGCCAGCAGTTTTAGGGGCAGACCTAATGAGCAGTTCTTC
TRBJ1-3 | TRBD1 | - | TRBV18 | CASSPPWGQAEEGNTIYF | TGTGCCAGCTCACCACCGTGGGGACAGGCGGAGGAGGGAAACACCATATATTTT
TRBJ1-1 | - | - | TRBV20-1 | CSARDRVHTEAFF | TGCAGTGCTAGGGACAGAGTACACACTGAAGCTTTCTTT
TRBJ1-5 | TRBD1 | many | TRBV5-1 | CASSPGTGRNQPQHF | TGCGCCAGCAGCCCGGGGACAGGGCGAAATCAGCCCCAGCATTTT
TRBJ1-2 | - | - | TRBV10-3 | CAISESTPLAGYTF | TGTGCCATCAGTGAGTCTACACCACTTGCGGGCTACACCTTC
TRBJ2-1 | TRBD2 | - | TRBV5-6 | CASSLVIAGDNEQFF | TGTGCCAGCAGCTTGGTAATAGCGGGGGACAATGAGCAGTTCTTC
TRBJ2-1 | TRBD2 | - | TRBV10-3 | CAISLTSRGDNEQFF | TGTGCCATCAGTTTGACTAGTCGGGGGGACAATGAGCAGTTCTTC
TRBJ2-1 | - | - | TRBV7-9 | CASSLKDRPLYNEQFF | TGTGCCAGCAGCTTAAAAGACAGGCCCCTTTACAATGAGCAGTTCTTC
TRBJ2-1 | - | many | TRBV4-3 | CASSQDIGDNEQFF | TGCGCCAGCAGCCAAGATATCGGGGACAATGAGCAGTTCTTC
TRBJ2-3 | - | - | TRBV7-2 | CASSLNPALGGTDTQYF | TGTGCCAGCAGCTTAAACCCGGCACTAGGTGGCACAGATACGCAGTATTTT
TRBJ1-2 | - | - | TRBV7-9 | CASSLPRAFGYTF | TGTGCCAGCAGCTTACCCAGGGCGTTTGGCTACACCTTC
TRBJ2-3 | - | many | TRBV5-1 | CASSLGVREDTQYF | TGCGCCAGCAGCTTGGGGGTCAGGGAAGATACGCAGTATTTT